These T cell receptor beta chains were read from a single sample in a study of vaccination effects on CD4 cells after COVID-19. Libraries were prepared by immunoSEQ multiplex PCR; TCRdb keeps only in-frame clonotypes and omits some of them. This table has roughly 25,000 clones, around 79% appearing once. Their recognized antigens are unknown. Here the sequenced sample was CD4+ T cells from PBMCs cultured with SARS-CoV-2 spike peptides, taken after COVID-19 vaccination. These receptors came from a human donor who received a COVID-19 vaccine. CDR3s include the opening cysteine and the closing phenylalanine or tryptophan. D genes are given only for firm matches. Some rows mark clone size as missing; the rest say once, few, many or name a class of expanded clone.

CDR3: CASSRGRNEQFF
DNA: TGTGCCAGCAGTAGGGGGCGAAATGAGCAGTTCTTC
size: NA
J: TRBJ2-1
D: TRBD1
V: TRBV6-2/TRBV6-3

CDR3: CASRGRQGTTGELFF
DNA: TGCGCCAGCCGAGGGCGACAGGGGACAACCGGGGAGCTGTTTTTT
size: NA
J: TRBJ2-2
D: TRBD1
V: TRBV10-2

CDR3: CASSEPGQGPSYGYTF
DNA: TGCGCCAGCAGTGAACCGGGACAGGGTCCTTCTTATGGCTACACCTTC
size: NA
J: TRBJ1-2
D: TRBD1
V: TRBV5-1

CDR3: CASSQEMRGTKNIQYF
DNA: TGCGCCAGCAGCCAAGAGATGAGGGGAACCAAAAACATTCAGTACTTC
size: few
J: TRBJ2-4
D: NA
V: TRBV4-1

CDR3: CASSLTLNTEAFF
DNA: TGTGCCAGCAGTCTGACGCTGAACACTGAAGCTTTCTTT
size: NA
J: TRBJ1-1
D: NA
V: TRBV6-6

CDR3: CASSQAGGHEKLFF
DNA: TGTGCCAGCAGCCAAGCCGGGGGGCATGAAAAACTGTTTTTT
size: NA
J: TRBJ1-4
D: NA
V: TRBV3-1/TRBV3-2

CDR3: CASSHRDNHNSPLHF
DNA: TGTGCCAGCAGCCACCGGGACAACCATAATTCACCCCTCCACTTT
size: once
J: TRBJ1-6
D: NA
V: TRBV3-1/TRBV3-2

CDR3: CASSPGTGLQPQHF
DNA: TGCGCCAGCAGCCCCGGGACAGGGCTTCAGCCCCAGCATTTT
size: few
J: TRBJ1-5
D: TRBD1
V: TRBV5-1

CDR3: CASSEPPETQYF
DNA: TGTGCCAGCAGTGAACCCCCCGAGACCCAGTACTTC
size: NA
J: TRBJ2-5
D: NA
V: TRBV2

CDR3: CASRSTGVFYGYTF
DNA: TGTGCCAGCAGGTCAACAGGGGTGTTTTATGGCTACACCTTC
size: NA
J: TRBJ1-2
D: TRBD1
V: TRBV5-6

CDR3: CASSLDHGADRYQETQYF
DNA: TGTGCCAGCAGCTTAGATCACGGGGCGGATCGGTACCAAGAGACCCAGTACTTC
size: NA
J: TRBJ2-5
D: NA
V: TRBV11-3

CDR3: CASVGTGDKNIQYF
DNA: TGTGCCAGCGTCGGGACAGGGGACAAAAACATTCAGTACTTC
size: NA
J: TRBJ2-4
D: TRBD1
V: TRBV6-5

CDR3: CASRIGAGADNEQFF
DNA: TGTGCCAGCAGGATCGGTGCGGGGGCTGACAATGAGCAGTTCTTC
size: NA
J: TRBJ2-1
D: NA
V: TRBV7-6

CDR3: CASKQRNGYEQYF
DNA: TGTGCCAGCAAACAGCGGAACGGCTACGAGCAGTACTTC
size: few
J: TRBJ2-7
D: NA
V: TRBV7-2

CDR3: CASKRWEGSGDTQYF
DNA: TGTGCCAGTAAAAGATGGGAGGGCTCCGGGGATACGCAGTATTTT
size: NA
J: TRBJ2-3
D: TRBD2
V: TRBV19

CDR3: CASGVDSNYGYTF
DNA: TGTGCCAGCGGGGTTGACAGTAACTATGGCTACACCTTC
size: once
J: TRBJ1-2
D: NA
V: TRBV7-9

CDR3: CASSPGTSGSRANEQFF
DNA: TGTGCCAGCAGTCCAGGGACTAGCGGGAGTCGGGCCAATGAGCAGTTCTTC
size: medium-sized
J: TRBJ2-1
D: TRBD2
V: TRBV28

CDR3: CASSLAGTDSEKLFF
DNA: TGTGCCAGCAGCTTAGCGGGGACAGACAGCGAAAAACTGTTTTTT
size: NA
J: TRBJ1-4
D: TRBD1
V: TRBV7-8

CDR3: CASSPGAISGNTIYF
DNA: TGTGCCAGCAGCCCGGGGGCTATCTCTGGAAACACCATATATTTT
size: NA
J: TRBJ1-3
D: NA
V: TRBV11-2

CDR3: CASSPLFVARNTIYF
DNA: TGTGCCAGCAGCCCACTTTTCGTTGCTCGAAACACCATATATTTT
size: few
J: TRBJ1-3
D: NA
V: TRBV5-5

CDR3: CASSQGRIADGAEQYF
DNA: TGTGCCAGCAGCCAAGGCCGAATTGCGGATGGGGCGGAGCAGTACTTC
size: NA
J: TRBJ2-7
D: NA
V: TRBV3-1/TRBV3-2

CDR3: CAISGTWWEDPNEQFF
DNA: TGTGCCATCAGTGGCACGTGGTGGGAGGACCCCAATGAGCAGTTCTTC
size: NA
J: TRBJ2-1
D: NA
V: TRBV10-3

CDR3: CASTRNTGELFF
DNA: TGTGCCAGCACCAGGAACACCGGGGAGCTGTTTTTT
size: NA
J: TRBJ2-2
D: NA
V: TRBV25-1

CDR3: CASSYGLLPPNEQFF
DNA: TGTGCCAGCAGCTACGGACTACTCCCCCCCAATGAGCAGTTCTTC
size: NA
J: TRBJ2-1
D: NA
V: TRBV7-9

CDR3: CASSQDEQLMNTEAFF
DNA: TGTGCCAGCAGCCAAGATGAACAGCTGATGAACACTGAAGCTTTCTTT
size: NA
J: TRBJ1-1
D: NA
V: TRBV3-1/TRBV3-2

CDR3: CASSPTGLASYEQYF
DNA: TGTGCCAGCAGCCCAACGGGACTAGCTTCCTACGAGCAGTACTTC
size: NA
J: TRBJ2-7
D: TRBD2
V: TRBV11-2

CDR3: CASSRDRDNEQFF
DNA: TGTGCCAGCAGCCGGGACAGGGACAATGAGCAGTTCTTC
size: NA
J: TRBJ2-1
D: TRBD1
V: TRBV7-7

CDR3: CATQEGGSSYF
DNA: TGTGCCACCCAAGAAGGGGGCAGTTCGTACTTC
size: once
J: TRBJ2-7
D: TRBD1
V: TRBV15

CDR3: CASSRNTGYREKLFF
DNA: TGTGCCAGCAGCCGTAACACAGGTTATCGCGAAAAACTGTTTTTT
size: NA
J: TRBJ1-4
D: NA
V: TRBV7-8

CDR3: CASSRDANTGYGYTF
DNA: TGTGCCAGCAGCCGGGACGCAAATACGGGCTATGGCTACACCTTC
size: NA
J: TRBJ1-2
D: NA
V: TRBV7-6

CDR3: CASSLETLGNGSPLHF
DNA: TGTGCCAGCAGCTTGGAGACGCTGGGAAACGGTTCACCCCTCCACTTT
size: once
J: TRBJ1-6
D: NA
V: TRBV5-4

CDR3: CAAAELAGGGNEQFF
DNA: TGTGCCGCCGCGGAACTAGCGGGGGGCGGGAATGAGCAGTTCTTC
size: NA
J: TRBJ2-1
D: TRBD2
V: TRBV6-5

CDR3: CASSPVGGRNTEAFF
DNA: TGTGCCAGCAGCCCCGTGGGGGGGCGGAACACTGAAGCTTTCTTT
size: few
J: TRBJ1-1
D: NA
V: TRBV6-6

CDR3: CAISRTGDGYTF
DNA: TGTGCCATCAGTCGGACGGGGGATGGCTACACCTTC
size: NA
J: TRBJ1-2
D: NA
V: TRBV10-3

CDR3: CASNTDRGYGYTF
DNA: TGTGCCAGCAACACGGACAGGGGGTATGGCTACACCTTC
size: NA
J: TRBJ1-2
D: TRBD1
V: TRBV28

CDR3: CASGLYLGETQYF
DNA: TGTGCCAGCGGACTTTACCTGGGGGAGACCCAGTACTTC
size: NA
J: TRBJ2-5
D: NA
V: TRBV12-3/TRBV12-4

CDR3: CASSALGQSYEQYF
DNA: TGCGCCAGCAGTGCTCTAGGACAGTCCTACGAGCAGTACTTC
size: NA
J: TRBJ2-7
D: NA
V: TRBV4-1

CDR3: CASSLGGSHNYNEQFF
DNA: TGCGCCAGCAGCCTCGGTGGGAGCCACAACTACAATGAGCAGTTCTTC
size: NA
J: TRBJ2-1
D: NA
V: TRBV5-1

CDR3: CASSPRLADTQYF
DNA: TGCGCCAGCAGTCCAAGACTAGCAGATACGCAGTATTTT
size: few
J: TRBJ2-3
D: NA
V: TRBV10-2

CDR3: CASTPGADQPQHF
DNA: TGTGCCAGCACCCCGGGAGCCGATCAGCCCCAGCATTTT
size: NA
J: TRBJ1-5
D: NA
V: TRBV6-6

CDR3: CAKKGPGGIPYEQYF
DNA: TGCGCCAAAAAAGGGCCAGGGGGCATTCCCTACGAGCAGTACTTC
size: few
J: TRBJ2-7
D: TRBD1
V: TRBV10-1

CDR3: CASSQSGQGYGYTF
DNA: TGTGCCAGCAGTCAAAGTGGACAGGGGTATGGCTACACCTTC
size: once
J: TRBJ1-2
D: TRBD1
V: TRBV3-1/TRBV3-2

CDR3: CASSPNLGQYNSPLHF
DNA: TGCGCCAGCAGCCCCAACCTCGGACAGTATAATTCACCCCTCCACTTT
size: NA
J: TRBJ1-6
D: NA
V: TRBV5-1

CDR3: CASSQGGGGETQYF
DNA: TGTGCCAGCAGCCAAGGCGGGGGGGGAGAGACCCAGTACTTC
size: NA
J: TRBJ2-5
D: TRBD2
V: TRBV3-1/TRBV3-2

CDR3: CASSQDQGRGADTQYF
DNA: TGTGCCAGCAGCCAAGATCAGGGCAGGGGAGCAGATACGCAGTATTTT
size: NA
J: TRBJ2-3
D: NA
V: TRBV4-2

CDR3: CAWRRQGASGYTF
DNA: TGTGCCTGGAGGAGACAGGGGGCAAGTGGCTACACCTTC
size: NA
J: TRBJ1-2
D: TRBD1
V: TRBV30

CDR3: CASSKGQGATGELFF
DNA: TGTGCCAGCAGCAAGGGACAGGGGGCGACCGGGGAGCTGTTTTTT
size: NA
J: TRBJ2-2
D: TRBD1
V: TRBV7-8

CDR3: CASSYSWGGTNEKLFF
DNA: TGTGCCAGCAGTTACTCATGGGGCGGCACTAATGAAAAACTGTTTTTT
size: few
J: TRBJ1-4
D: NA
V: TRBV6-5

CDR3: CASSISGETQYF
DNA: TGTGCCAGTAGTATTTCAGGGGAGACCCAGTACTTC
size: NA
J: TRBJ2-5
D: NA
V: TRBV19

CDR3: CASSLRGQGWGKNIQYF
DNA: TGTGCCAGCAGTCTAAGGGGACAGGGTTGGGGCAAAAACATTCAGTACTTC
size: NA
J: TRBJ2-4
D: TRBD1
V: TRBV3-1/TRBV3-2